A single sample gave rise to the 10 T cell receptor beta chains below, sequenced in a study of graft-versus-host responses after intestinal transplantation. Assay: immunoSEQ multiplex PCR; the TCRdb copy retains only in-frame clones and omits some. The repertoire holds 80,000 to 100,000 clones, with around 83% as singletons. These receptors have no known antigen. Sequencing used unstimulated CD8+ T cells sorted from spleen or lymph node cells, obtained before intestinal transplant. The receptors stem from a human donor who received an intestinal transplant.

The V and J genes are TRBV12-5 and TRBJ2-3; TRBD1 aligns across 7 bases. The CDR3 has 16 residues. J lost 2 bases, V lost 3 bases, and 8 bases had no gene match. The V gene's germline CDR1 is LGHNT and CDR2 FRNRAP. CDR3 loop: CASGFETGRHTDTQYF. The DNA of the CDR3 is TGTGCTAGTGGTTTCGAGACAGGGCGTCACACAGATACGCAGTATTTT.

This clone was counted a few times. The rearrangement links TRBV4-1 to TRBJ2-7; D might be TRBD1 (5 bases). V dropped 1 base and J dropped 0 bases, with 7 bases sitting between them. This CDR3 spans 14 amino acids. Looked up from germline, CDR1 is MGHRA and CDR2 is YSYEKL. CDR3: CASSQGGGSYEQYF. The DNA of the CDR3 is TGCGCCAGCAGCCAAGGGGGCGGCTCCTACGAGCAGTACTTC.

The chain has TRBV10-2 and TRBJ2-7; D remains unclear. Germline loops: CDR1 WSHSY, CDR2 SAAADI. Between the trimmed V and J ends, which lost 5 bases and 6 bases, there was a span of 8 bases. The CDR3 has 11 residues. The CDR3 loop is CASSMLSEQYF. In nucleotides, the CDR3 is TGCGCCAGCAGTATGCTAAGCGAGCAGTACTTC.

The CDR3 loop reads CASSLGGIAKNIQYF. The CDR3, as DNA: TGTGCCAGCAGTTTGGGAGGGATAGCCAAAAACATTCAGTACTTC. The chain combines TRBV27 with TRBJ2-4, with 7 bases fitting TRBD2. V lost 3 bases, J lost 0 bases, and 2 bases stayed unmatched. This CDR3 contains 15 residues. From germline, CDR1 is MNHEY and CDR2 SMNVEV (reference sequence).

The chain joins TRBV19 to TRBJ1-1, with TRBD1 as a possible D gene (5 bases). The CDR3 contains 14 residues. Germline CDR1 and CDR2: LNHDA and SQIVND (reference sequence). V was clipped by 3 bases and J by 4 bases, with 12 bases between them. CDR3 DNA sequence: TGTGCCAGTAGTATTTGGGGGGGAGGCACTGAAGCTTTCTTT. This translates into CASSIWGGGTEAFF.

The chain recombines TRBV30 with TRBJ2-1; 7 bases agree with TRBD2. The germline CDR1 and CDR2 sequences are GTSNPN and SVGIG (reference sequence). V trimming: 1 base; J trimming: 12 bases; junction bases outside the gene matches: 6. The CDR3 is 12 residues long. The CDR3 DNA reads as TGTGCCTGGAGTGATAACGCGGGAGCGCAGTTCTTC. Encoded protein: CAWSDNAGAQFF.

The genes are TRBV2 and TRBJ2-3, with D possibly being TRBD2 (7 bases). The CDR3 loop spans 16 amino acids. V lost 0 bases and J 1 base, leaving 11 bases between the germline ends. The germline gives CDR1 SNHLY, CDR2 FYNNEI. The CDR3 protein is CASSEAPGGRTDTQYF. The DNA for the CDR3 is TGTGCCAGCAGTGAAGCCCCCGGGGGGCGCACAGATACGCAGTATTTT.

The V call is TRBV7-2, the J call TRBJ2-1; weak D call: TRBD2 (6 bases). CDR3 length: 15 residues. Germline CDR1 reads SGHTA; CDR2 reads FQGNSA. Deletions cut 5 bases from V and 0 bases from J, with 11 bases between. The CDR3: CASSRGTSSYNEQFF. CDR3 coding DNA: TGTGCCAGCAGCCGGGGGACCAGCTCCTACAATGAGCAGTTCTTC. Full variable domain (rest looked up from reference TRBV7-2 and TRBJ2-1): GAGVSQSPSNKVTEKGKDVELRCDPISGHTALYWYRQSLGQGLEFLIYFQGNSAPDKSGLPSDRFSAERTGGSVSTLTIQRTQQEDSAVYLCASSRGTSSYNEQFFGPGTRLTVL.

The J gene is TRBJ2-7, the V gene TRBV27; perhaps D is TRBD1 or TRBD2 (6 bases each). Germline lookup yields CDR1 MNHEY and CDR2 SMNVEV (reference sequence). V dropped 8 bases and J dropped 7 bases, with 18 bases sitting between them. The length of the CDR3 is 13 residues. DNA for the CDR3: TGTGCCAGCCGCTCCTTAGGGGGGAGGGAGCAGTACTTC. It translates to CASRSLGGREQYF.

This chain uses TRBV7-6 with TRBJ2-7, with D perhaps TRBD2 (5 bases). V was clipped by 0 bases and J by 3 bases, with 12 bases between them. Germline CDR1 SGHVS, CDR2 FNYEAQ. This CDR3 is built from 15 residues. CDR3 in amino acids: CASSLAPSLGYEQYF. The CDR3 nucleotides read TGTGCCAGCAGCTTAGCCCCTAGCTTAGGCTACGAGCAGTACTTC. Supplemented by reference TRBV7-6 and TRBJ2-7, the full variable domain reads GAGVSQSPRYKVTKRGQDVALRCDPISGHVSLYWYRQALGQGPEFLTYFNYEAQQDKSGLPNDRFSAERPEGSISTLTIQRTEQRDSAMYRCASSLAPSLGYEQYFGPGTRLTVT.